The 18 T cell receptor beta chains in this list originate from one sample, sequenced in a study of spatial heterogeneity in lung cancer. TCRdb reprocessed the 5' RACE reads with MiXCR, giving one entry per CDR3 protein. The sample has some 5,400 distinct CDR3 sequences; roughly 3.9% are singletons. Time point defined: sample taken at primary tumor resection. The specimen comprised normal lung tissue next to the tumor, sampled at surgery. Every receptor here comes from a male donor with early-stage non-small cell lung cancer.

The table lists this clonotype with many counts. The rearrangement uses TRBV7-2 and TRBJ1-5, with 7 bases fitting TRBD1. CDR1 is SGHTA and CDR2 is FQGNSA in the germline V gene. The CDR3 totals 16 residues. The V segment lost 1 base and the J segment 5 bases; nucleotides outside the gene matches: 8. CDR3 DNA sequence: TGTGCCAGCAGCTTAGGGGGACAGCAGACTTATCAGCCCCAGCATTTT. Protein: CASSLGGQQTYQPQHF.

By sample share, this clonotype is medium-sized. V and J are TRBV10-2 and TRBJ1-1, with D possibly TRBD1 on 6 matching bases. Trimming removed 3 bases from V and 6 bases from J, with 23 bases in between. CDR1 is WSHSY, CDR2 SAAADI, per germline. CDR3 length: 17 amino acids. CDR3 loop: CASSERGQSKPYAEAFF. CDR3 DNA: TGCGCCAGCAGTGAACGGGGGCAGAGTAAACCCTACGCTGAAGCTTTCTTT.

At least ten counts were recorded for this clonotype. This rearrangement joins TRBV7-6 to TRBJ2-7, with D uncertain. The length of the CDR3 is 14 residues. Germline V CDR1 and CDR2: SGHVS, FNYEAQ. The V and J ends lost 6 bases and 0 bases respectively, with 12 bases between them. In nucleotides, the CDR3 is TGTGCCAGCAGTCCCGACGGTAGCTCCTACGAGCAGTACTTC. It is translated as CASSPDGSSYEQYF. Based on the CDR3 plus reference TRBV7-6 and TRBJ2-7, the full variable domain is GAGVSQSPRYKVTKRGQDVALRCDPISGHVSLYWYRQALGQGPEFLTYFNYEAQQDKSGLPNDRFSAERPEGSISTLTIQRTEQRDSAMYRCASSPDGSSYEQYFGPGTRLTVT.

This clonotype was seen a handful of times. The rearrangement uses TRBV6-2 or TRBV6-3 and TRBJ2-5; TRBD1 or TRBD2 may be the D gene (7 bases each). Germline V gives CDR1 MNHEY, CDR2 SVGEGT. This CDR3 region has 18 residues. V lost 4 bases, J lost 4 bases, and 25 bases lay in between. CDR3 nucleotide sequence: TGTGCCAGCAGTTCCCCGTTAGGGGGCGGGAGACGAGGAGAGACCCAGTACTTC. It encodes CASSSPLGGGRRGETQYF.

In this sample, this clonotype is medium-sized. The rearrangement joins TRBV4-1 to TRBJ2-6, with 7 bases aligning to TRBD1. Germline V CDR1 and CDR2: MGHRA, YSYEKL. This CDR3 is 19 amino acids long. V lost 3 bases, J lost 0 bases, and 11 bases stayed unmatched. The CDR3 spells CASSHPEGGEHSGANVLTF. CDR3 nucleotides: TGCGCCAGCAGCCACCCGGAAGGGGGCGAACACTCTGGGGCCAACGTCCTGACTTTC.

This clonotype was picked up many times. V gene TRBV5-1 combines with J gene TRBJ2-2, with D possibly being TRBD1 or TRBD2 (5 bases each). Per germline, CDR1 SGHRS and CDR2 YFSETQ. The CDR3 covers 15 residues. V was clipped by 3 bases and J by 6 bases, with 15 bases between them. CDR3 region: CASSSRDGLAGELFF. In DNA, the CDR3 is TGCGCCAGCAGCTCCCGGGACGGCCTCGCCGGGGAGCTGTTTTTT.

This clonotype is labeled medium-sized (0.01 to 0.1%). CDR3 nucleotide sequence: TGCAGTGCTAGAGATTATCGGGGGACCGGGGAGCTGTTTTTT. It translates to CSARDYRGTGELFF. This rearrangement joins TRBV20-1 to TRBJ2-2, with D tentatively TRBD2 (6 bases). Germline-derived CDR1 and CDR2 are DFQATT and SNEGSKA (reference sequence). V was clipped by 0 bases and J by 5 bases, with 10 bases between them. The CDR3 has 14 amino acids.

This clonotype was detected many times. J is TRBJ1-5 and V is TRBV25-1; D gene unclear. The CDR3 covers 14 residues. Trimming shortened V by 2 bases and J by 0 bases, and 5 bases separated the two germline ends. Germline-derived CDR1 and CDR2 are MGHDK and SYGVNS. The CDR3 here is CASSETSSNQPQHF. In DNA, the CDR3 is TGTGCCAGCAGTGAAACCAGTAGCAATCAGCCCCAGCATTTT.

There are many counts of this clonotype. The DNA of the CDR3 is TGTGCCACCAGCAGAGATGCGGACCAGGACGAAAAACTGTTTTTT. This codes for CATSRDADQDEKLFF. The rearrangement links TRBV15 to TRBJ1-4; the D is unclear. The V gene's germline CDR1 is LNHNV and CDR2 YYDKDF (reference sequence). Trimming removed 0 bases at V and 8 bases at J, with 13 bases between. The CDR3 is made up of 15 amino acids.

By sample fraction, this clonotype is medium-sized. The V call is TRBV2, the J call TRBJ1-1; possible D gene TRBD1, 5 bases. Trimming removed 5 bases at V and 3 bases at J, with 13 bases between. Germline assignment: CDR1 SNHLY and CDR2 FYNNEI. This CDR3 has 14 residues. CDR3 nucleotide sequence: TGTGCCAGCAGTATCACACTCAGGGACACTGAAGCTTTCTTT. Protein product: CASSITLRDTEAFF.

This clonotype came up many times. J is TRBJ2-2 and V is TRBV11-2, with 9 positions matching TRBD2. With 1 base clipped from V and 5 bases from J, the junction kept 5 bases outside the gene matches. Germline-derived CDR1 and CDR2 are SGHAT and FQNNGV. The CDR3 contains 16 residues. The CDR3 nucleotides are TGTGCCAGCAGCTTAGGCGGGAGGGCCGGTACCGGGGAGCTGTTTTTT. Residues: CASSLGGRAGTGELFF.

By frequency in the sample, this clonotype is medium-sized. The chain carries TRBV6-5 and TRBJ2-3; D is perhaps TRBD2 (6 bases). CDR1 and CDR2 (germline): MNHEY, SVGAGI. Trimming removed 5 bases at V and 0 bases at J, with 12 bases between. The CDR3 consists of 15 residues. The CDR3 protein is CASSPRGTSTDTQYF. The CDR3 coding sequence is TGTGCCAGCAGTCCCCGGGGGACTAGCACAGATACGCAGTATTTT.

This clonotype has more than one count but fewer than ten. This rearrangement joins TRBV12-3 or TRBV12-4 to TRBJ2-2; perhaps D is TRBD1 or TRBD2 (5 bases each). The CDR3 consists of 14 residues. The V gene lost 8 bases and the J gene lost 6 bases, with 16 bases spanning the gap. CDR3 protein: CASLFAGTAGELFF. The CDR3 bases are TGTGCCAGCCTCTTCGCAGGGACCGCCGGGGAGCTGTTTTTT.

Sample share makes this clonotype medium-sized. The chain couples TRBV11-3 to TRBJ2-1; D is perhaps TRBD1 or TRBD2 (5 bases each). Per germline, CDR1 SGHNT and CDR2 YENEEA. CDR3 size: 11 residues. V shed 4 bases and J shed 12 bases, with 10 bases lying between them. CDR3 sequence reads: CASSSGTVQFF. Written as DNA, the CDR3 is TGTGCCAGCAGCTCCGGGACGGTGCAGTTCTTC.

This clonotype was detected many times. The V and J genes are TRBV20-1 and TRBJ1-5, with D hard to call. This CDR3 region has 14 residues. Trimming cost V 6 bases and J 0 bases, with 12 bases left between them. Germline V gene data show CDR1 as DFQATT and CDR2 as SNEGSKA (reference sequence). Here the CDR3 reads CSARPGPSNQPQHF. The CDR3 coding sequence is TGCAGTGCAAGACCCGGTCCTAGCAATCAGCCCCAGCATTTT.

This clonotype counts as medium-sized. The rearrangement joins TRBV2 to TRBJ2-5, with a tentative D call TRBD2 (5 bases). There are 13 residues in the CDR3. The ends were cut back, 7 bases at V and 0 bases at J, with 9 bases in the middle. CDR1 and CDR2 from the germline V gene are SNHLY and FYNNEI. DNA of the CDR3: TGTGCCAGCACTCGACTAAACCAAGAGACCCAGTACTTC. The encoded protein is CASTRLNQETQYF.

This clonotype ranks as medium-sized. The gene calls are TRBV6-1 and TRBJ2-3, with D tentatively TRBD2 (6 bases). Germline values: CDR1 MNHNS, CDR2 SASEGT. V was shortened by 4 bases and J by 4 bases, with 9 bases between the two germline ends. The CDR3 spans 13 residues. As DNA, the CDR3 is TGTGCCAGCAGTGGCGGGAACCCAGATACGCAGTATTTT. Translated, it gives CASSGGNPDTQYF.

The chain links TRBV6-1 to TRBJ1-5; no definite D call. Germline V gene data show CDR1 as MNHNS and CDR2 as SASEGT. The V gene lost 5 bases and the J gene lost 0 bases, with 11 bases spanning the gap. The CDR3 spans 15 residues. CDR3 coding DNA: TGTGCCAGCAGTTTAACAGTCTTTAGCAATCAGCCCCAGCATTTT. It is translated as CASSLTVFSNQPQHF.